This entry features one T cell receptor (beta chain) sequence. The germline V gene has CDR1 SGHAT and CDR2 FQNNGV. This CDR3 has 11 residues. V lost 7 bases, J lost 10 bases, and 4 bases stayed unmatched. Original processing notes: Amplification of reference gene primers was used by the study to estimate nucleated cell counts. Produced via immunoSEQ multiplex PCR; TCRdb's table is partial and in-frame only. V, J and clone size were drawn from that table, and D and trimming were deduced from the DNA. This table has about 68,000 clones, 70% to 90% appearing once. This sample is drawn from a study of blood T cell repertoires in COVID-19. Overall study: The samples span acute and convalescent COVID-19 from the United States, Italy and Spain. T cells, B-cell-depleted T cells, or PBMCs supplied cDNA or gDNA.

The chain combines TRBV11-2 with TRBJ2-3, with TRBD2 identical over 8 bases. This TCR came from a man aged 45-65 years with acute or convalescent COVID-19. Sequenced sample: peripheral blood. The CDR3 spells CASITGGAQYF. DNA of the CDR3: TGTGCCAGCATCACCGGGGGGGCGCAGTATTTT.